This T cell receptor (beta chain) came from a study of beta chain features in type 1 diabetes. Germline V gene data show CDR1 as SGHTA and CDR2 as FQGNSA. There are 16 residues in the CDR3. V was pared by 4 bases and J by 1 base, with 7 bases of the junction left unmatched. Expressed TCRB transcripts were sequenced, since all the RNA that had been isolated was reverse transcribed. Clones were read by immunoSEQ multiplex PCR, and TCRdb kept only the in-frame ones, dropping some. The repertoire consists of 500,000 to 700,000 clones, with roughly 15% occurring once and the leading ten covering approximately 0.093%. A sort by CD45RO/CCR7/CD25/CD127/CD95/CD27 yielded CD4+ naive, central memory, regulatory and stem cell-like memory cells.

The source of this sequence is a man aged 18-30 years in good health. The J gene is TRBJ2-7, the V gene TRBV7-2, with 10 bases matching TRBD2. The sample comprised naive CD4+ T cells from blood. CDR3 loop: CASSSTRTSGSYEQYF. CDR3 in DNA: TGTGCCAGCAGCTCGACCCGGACTAGCGGTTCCTACGAGCAGTACTTC.